Sequencing of this TCR beta chain was carried out in a study of blood T cells in healthy people across ages. This clonotype has only a few counts. V was pared by 5 bases and J by 2 bases, with 13 bases between. Germline-derived CDR1 and CDR2 are SGHTA and FQGNSA. The CDR3 contains 14 residues. Primed by a sample-barcoded 5' primer and a J-beta primer mix, a second PCR proceeded for roughly 6 to 12 cycles. TCRdb used MiXCR to reprocess the 5' RACE reads, holding one entry per CDR3 protein. This table holds roughly 700,000 distinct CDR3 sequences, roughly 25% found once. The sample was also reused in another study, on T cells of mothers and their children. This second study notes: Reads recorded for TCR beta CDR3 numbered over 8 million per mother and several million per child.

This rearrangement joins TRBV7-2 to TRBJ2-7; D perhaps matches TRBD1 (6 bases). The source of this sequence is a boy between 10 and 17 years old in good health. The sequencing sample was made of blood. The CDR3 sequence: CASSPTTGPYEQYF. The CDR3 region has the DNA TGTGCCAGCAGCCCTACGACAGGCCCCTACGAGCAGTACTTC.